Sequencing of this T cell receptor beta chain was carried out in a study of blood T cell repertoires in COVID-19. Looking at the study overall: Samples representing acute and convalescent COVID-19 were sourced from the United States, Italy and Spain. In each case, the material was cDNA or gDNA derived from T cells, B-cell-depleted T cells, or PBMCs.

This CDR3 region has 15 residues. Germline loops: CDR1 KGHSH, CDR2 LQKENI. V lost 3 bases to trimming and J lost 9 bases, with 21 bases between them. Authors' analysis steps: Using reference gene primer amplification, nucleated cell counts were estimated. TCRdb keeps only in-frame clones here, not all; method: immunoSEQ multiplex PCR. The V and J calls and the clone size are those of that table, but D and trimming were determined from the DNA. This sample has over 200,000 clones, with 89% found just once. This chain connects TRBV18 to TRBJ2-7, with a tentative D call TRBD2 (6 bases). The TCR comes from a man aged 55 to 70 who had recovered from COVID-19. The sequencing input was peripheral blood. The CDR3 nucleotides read TGTGCCAGCTCACCCTCCGGGAGTCCCTCCCAGGGGCAGTACTTC. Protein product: CASSPSGSPSQGQYF.